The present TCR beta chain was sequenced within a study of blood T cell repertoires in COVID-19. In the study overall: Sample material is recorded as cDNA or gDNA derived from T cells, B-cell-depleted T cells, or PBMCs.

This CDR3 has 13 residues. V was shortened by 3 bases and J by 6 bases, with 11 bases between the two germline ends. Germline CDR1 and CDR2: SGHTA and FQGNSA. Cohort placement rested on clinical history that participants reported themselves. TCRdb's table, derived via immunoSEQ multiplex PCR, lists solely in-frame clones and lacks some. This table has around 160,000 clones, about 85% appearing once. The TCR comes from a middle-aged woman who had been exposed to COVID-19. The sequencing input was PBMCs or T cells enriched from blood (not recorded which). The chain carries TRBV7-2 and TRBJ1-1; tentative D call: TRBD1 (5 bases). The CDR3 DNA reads TGTGCCAGCAGCTTGGGGCCCGTCCCTGAAGCTTTCTTT. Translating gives CASSLGPVPEAFF.